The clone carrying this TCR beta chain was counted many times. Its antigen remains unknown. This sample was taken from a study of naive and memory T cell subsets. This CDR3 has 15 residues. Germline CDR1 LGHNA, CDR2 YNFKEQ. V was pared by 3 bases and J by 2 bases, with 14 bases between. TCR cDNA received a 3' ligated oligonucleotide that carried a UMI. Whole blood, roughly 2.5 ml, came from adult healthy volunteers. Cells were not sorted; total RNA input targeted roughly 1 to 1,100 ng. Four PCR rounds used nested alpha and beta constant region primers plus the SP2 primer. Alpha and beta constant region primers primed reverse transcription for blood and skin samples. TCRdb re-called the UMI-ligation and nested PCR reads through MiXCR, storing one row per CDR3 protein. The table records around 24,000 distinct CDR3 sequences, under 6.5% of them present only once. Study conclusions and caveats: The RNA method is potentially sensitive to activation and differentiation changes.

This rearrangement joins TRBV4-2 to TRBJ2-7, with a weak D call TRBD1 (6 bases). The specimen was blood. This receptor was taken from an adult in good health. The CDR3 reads CASSQTGIFAYEQYF. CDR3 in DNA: TGTGCCAGCAGCCAGACAGGTATCTTTGCCTACGAGCAGTACTTC.